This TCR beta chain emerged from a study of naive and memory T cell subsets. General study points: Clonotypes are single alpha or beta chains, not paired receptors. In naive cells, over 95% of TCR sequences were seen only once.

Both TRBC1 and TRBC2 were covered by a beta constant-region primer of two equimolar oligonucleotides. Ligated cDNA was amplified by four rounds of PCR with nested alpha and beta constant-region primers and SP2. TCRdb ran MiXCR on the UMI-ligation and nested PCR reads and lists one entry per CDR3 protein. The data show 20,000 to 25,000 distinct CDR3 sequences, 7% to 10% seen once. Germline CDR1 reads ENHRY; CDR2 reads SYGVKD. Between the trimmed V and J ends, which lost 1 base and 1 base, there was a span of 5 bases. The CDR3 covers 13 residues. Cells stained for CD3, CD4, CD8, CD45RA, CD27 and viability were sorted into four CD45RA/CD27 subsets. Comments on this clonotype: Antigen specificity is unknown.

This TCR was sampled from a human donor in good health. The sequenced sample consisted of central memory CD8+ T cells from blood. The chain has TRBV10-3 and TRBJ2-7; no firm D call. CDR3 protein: CAISEYLSYEQYF. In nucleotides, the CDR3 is TGTGCCATCAGTGAGTATCTTTCCTACGAGCAGTACTTC.